This record looks at one TCR beta chain sequence and its context. These data belong to a study of T-cell memory formation after mild COVID-19. 5'RACE, which relied on constant-segment primers, yielded TCR alpha and TCR beta cDNA libraries carrying sample barcodes and UMIs. TCRdb called the 5' RACE reads again in MiXCR, with one record for every CDR3 protein. The data show 500,000 to 650,000 distinct CDR3 sequences, with less than 25% seen just once and about 8.4% held by the top ten. Germline V gene sequence: CDR1 KGHSH, CDR2 LQKENI. With V trimmed by 4 bases and J by 4 bases, 7 bases remained unmatched. This CDR3 spans 15 amino acids.

Specimen: PBMCs or a T cell subset sorted from them (not recorded which). This sequence originates from an adult woman who had mild COVID-19 (a few samples of this study predate the infection). Cell type and time point are not known. The chain is built from TRBV18 and TRBJ2-5; 9 nucleotides match TRBD2. The chain's CDR3 is CASSRSGAGGETQYF. The CDR3 DNA sequence: TGTGCCAGCTCACGCTCTGGAGCGGGAGGAGAGACCCAGTACTTC.